This TCR beta chain stems from a study of cytomegalovirus exposure and HLA in healthy donors. Germline CDR1 reads SQVTM; CDR2 reads ANQGSEA. CDR3 size: 15 residues. Trimming took 5 bases from V and 7 from J; bases not matched to a gene: 9. Produced via immunoSEQ multiplex PCR; TCRdb's table is partial and in-frame only. The sample lists approximately 150,000 clones, around 86% seen once, with less than 9% in the top ten. The TCR was taken from a man aged 18 to 30 in good health and CMV-seropositive. Material for sequencing was PBMCs. This rearrangement joins TRBV29-1 to TRBJ2-1; 12 nucleotides match TRBD2. The CDR3 sequence is CSVPRLAGVRNEQFF. In DNA, the CDR3 is TGCAGCGTTCCCAGACTAGCGGGAGTCCGGAATGAGCAGTTCTTC.